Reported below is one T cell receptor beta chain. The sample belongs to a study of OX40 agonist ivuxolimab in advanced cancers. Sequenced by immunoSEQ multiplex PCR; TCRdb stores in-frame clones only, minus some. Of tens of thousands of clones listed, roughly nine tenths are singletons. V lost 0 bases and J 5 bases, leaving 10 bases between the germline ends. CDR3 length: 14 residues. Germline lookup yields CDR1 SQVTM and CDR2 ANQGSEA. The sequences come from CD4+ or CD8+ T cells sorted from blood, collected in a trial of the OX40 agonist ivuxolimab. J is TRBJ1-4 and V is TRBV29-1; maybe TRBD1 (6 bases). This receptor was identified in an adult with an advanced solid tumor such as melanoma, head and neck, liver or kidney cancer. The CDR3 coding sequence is TGCAGCGTTGAAGATCCCGGACAGAATGAAAAACTGTTTTTT. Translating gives CSVEDPGQNEKLFF.